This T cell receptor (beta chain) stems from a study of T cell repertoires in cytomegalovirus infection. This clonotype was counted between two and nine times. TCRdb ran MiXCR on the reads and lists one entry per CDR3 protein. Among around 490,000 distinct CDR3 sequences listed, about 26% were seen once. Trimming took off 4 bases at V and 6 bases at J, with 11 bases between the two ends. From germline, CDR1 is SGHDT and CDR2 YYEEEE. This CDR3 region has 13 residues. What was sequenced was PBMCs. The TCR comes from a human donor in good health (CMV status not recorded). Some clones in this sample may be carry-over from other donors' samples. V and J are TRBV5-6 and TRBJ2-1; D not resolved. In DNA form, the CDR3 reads TGTGCCAGCAGCAAACGAATCCCCAATGAGCAGTTCTTC. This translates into CASSKRIPNEQFF. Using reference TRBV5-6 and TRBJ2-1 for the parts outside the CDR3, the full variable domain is DAGVTQSPTHLIKTRGQQVTLRCSPKSGHDTVSWYQQALGQGPQFIFQYYEEEERQRGNFPDRFSGHQFPNYSSELNVNALLLGDSALYLCASSKRIPNEQFFGPGTRLTVL.